This record covers a single TCR beta chain. J was trimmed by 3 bases and V by 8 bases; bases with no gene match: 21. Germline V CDR1 and CDR2: MDHEN, SYDVKM. There are 18 residues in the CDR3. A multiplex PCR was run with 60 Vbeta primers and 13 Jbeta primers. Using immunoSEQ multiplex PCR, the repertoire was profiled, and TCRdb retains in-frame clones only, with some absent. The sample records about 170,000 clones, roughly 80% being singletons. The data were obtained in a study of cytomegalovirus exposure and HLA in healthy donors. The sequencing sample was made of PBMCs. The clonotype originates from a woman aged 45 to 65 in good health and CMV-seropositive. The rearrangement joins TRBV28 to TRBJ2-7, with 8 positions matching TRBD2. Here the CDR3 DNA reads TGTGCCAGCGACAACACGGGGGCGGGAGGTCGACCCTACTACGAGCAGTACTTC. It is translated as CASDNTGAGGRPYYEQYF.